A selection of T cell receptor beta chains follows, all from one sample in a study of early T cells in non-severe SARS-CoV-2 infection. TCRdb itself ran the 5' RACE reads through MiXCR, one entry per CDR3 protein. The table shows tens of thousands of distinct CDR3 sequences, with approximately 9.3% occurring only once. The sample taken for sequencing was whole blood. These receptors originate from an adult who was a healthcare worker with PCR-confirmed SARS-CoV-2 infection or an uninfected control (not recorded which). Both conserved end residues are part of each CDR3.

j_call: TRBJ2-3; v_call: TRBV7-3; cdr3_aa: CASSDRNTDTQYF
j_call: TRBJ2-7; v_call: TRBV4-2; cdr3_aa: CASSQPERERYEQYF
j_call: TRBJ1-2; v_call: TRBV20-1; cdr3_aa: CSAPGSNYGYTF
j_call: TRBJ2-2; v_call: TRBV19; cdr3_aa: CASSTNLPGELFF
j_call: TRBJ1-1; v_call: TRBV18; cdr3_aa: CASSPGLNTEAFF
j_call: TRBJ2-5; v_call: TRBV13; cdr3_aa: CASSRGLNQETQYF
j_call: TRBJ2-7; v_call: TRBV7-2; cdr3_aa: CASSRYGTNRAEQYF
j_call: TRBJ2-7; v_call: TRBV3-1; cdr3_aa: CASSQKTSVTYEQYF
j_call: TRBJ2-3; v_call: TRBV29-1; cdr3_aa: CSASPWGGASTDTQYF
j_call: TRBJ1-2; v_call: TRBV7-9; cdr3_aa: CASSFPDNYGYTF
j_call: TRBJ2-1; v_call: TRBV5-1; cdr3_aa: CASSSGLAGSSNEQFF
j_call: TRBJ1-6; v_call: TRBV7-9; cdr3_aa: CASSSQGQGNNSPLHF
j_call: TRBJ1-4; v_call: TRBV5-6; cdr3_aa: CASSFAGVIANEKLFF
j_call: TRBJ2-7; v_call: TRBV18; cdr3_aa: CASSPRAESYEQYF
j_call: TRBJ2-7; v_call: TRBV4-3; cdr3_aa: CASSQDSSRSYEQYF
j_call: TRBJ2-7; v_call: TRBV10-2; cdr3_aa: CASRRTSDAYEQYF
j_call: TRBJ2-5; v_call: TRBV29-1; cdr3_aa: CSGGLAGVGETQYF
j_call: TRBJ2-7; v_call: TRBV18; cdr3_aa: CASSPDRISYEQYF
j_call: TRBJ2-2; v_call: TRBV19; cdr3_aa: CASSPVGLAANTGELFF
j_call: TRBJ2-3; v_call: TRBV5-6; cdr3_aa: CASSVGLTSGSRDTQYF
j_call: TRBJ2-7; v_call: TRBV10-3; cdr3_aa: CAIRRTSGYEQYF
j_call: TRBJ2-1; v_call: TRBV5-1; cdr3_aa: CASSLDPSGSNEQFF
j_call: TRBJ2-7; v_call: TRBV18; cdr3_aa: CASSPPSGSPLEQYF
j_call: TRBJ2-7; v_call: TRBV7-9; cdr3_aa: CASVFAYEQYF
j_call: TRBJ2-2; v_call: TRBV11-2; cdr3_aa: CASSLQINTGELFF
j_call: TRBJ1-1; v_call: TRBV10-3; cdr3_aa: CAISESGTANTEAFF
j_call: TRBJ1-2; v_call: TRBV5-1; cdr3_aa: CASSLEFNYGYTF
j_call: TRBJ1-2; v_call: TRBV29-1; cdr3_aa: CSVLGTNYGYTF
j_call: TRBJ2-1; v_call: TRBV20-1; cdr3_aa: CSAKLADNEQFF
j_call: TRBJ2-7; v_call: TRBV6-5; cdr3_aa: CASKSSDYEQYF
j_call: TRBJ2-3; v_call: TRBV29-1; cdr3_aa: CSALRDTDTQYF
j_call: TRBJ2-4; v_call: TRBV29-1; cdr3_aa: CSVPGQGFQNIQYF
j_call: TRBJ2-1; v_call: TRBV7-2; cdr3_aa: CASSFRSAGGRNEQFF
j_call: TRBJ2-5; v_call: TRBV10-3; cdr3_aa: CAISPSPAMKETQYF
j_call: TRBJ2-7; v_call: TRBV29-1; cdr3_aa: CSVEEPPAGDSGEQYF
j_call: TRBJ1-5; v_call: TRBV9; cdr3_aa: CASSDGQQGGPQHF
j_call: TRBJ2-3; v_call: TRBV7-2; cdr3_aa: CASSLLGLAGEETDTQYF
j_call: TRBJ2-1; v_call: TRBV4-3; cdr3_aa: CASSQDSQAVGEQFF
j_call: TRBJ1-5; v_call: TRBV7-3; cdr3_aa: CASSLSREQPQHF
j_call: TRBJ2-1; v_call: TRBV4-2; cdr3_aa: CASSHGYGTGSNEQFF
j_call: TRBJ2-7; v_call: TRBV20-1; cdr3_aa: CSARGAGSSYEQYF
j_call: TRBJ2-5; v_call: TRBV2; cdr3_aa: CASTPSETQYF
j_call: TRBJ2-7; v_call: TRBV7-9; cdr3_aa: CASKQGTIAVGEQYF
j_call: TRBJ1-1; v_call: TRBV20-1; cdr3_aa: CSARPGVRGIMNTEAFF
j_call: TRBJ1-1; v_call: TRBV6-1; cdr3_aa: CASSDQRNTEAFF
j_call: TRBJ2-7; v_call: TRBV7-9; cdr3_aa: CASSLGGSHYEQYF
j_call: TRBJ2-2; v_call: TRBV5-6; cdr3_aa: CASSFSRDPTTGELFF
j_call: TRBJ2-2; v_call: TRBV29-1; cdr3_aa: CSVLWQEYTGELFF
j_call: TRBJ1-2; v_call: TRBV3-1; cdr3_aa: CASSQERLAAAGYGYTF
j_call: TRBJ1-6; v_call: TRBV10-3; cdr3_aa: CAISESWQGNSPLHF
j_call: TRBJ2-3; v_call: TRBV12-3/TRBV12-4; cdr3_aa: CASSPSGRGADTQYF
j_call: TRBJ2-3; v_call: TRBV4-2; cdr3_aa: CASSQGDRSSTDTQYF
j_call: TRBJ1-5; v_call: TRBV11-3; cdr3_aa: CASSFKETGIIQCSNQPQHF
j_call: TRBJ2-4; v_call: TRBV5-1; cdr3_aa: CASSLRTERDIQYF